Listed below are T cell receptor beta chains from one sample, sequenced in a study of response to subunit inactivated influenza vaccine. TCRdb re-called the RT-PCR reads through MiXCR, storing one row per CDR3 protein. This table holds 250,000 to 350,000 distinct CDR3 sequences, approximately 20% found once. Sequenced material: PBMCs from blood, taken about 20 months after vaccination. These receptors were taken from a man between 50 and 75 years old who received an inactivated influenza vaccine. The CDR3 runs from the conserved cysteine through the conserved F or W. A D gene is named only where the DNA matches it firmly. For some rows the clone size is stated as once, few or many, or as a class when expanded; others skip it.

>TRBJ2-7|NA|TRBV5-1|NA
TGCGCCAGCAGCCCAACCCTTGGGAGAAGCTACGAGCAGTACTTC
CASSPTLGRSYEQYF
>TRBJ2-1|TRBD1|TRBV2|few
TGTGCCAGCAATAAGGGACAGGGGGTGAGCTACAATGAGCAGTTCTTC
CASNKGQGVSYNEQFF
>TRBJ1-2|NA|TRBV4-3|few
TGCGCCAGCAGCCAAGAAATTTCCGACTATGGCTACACCTTC
CASSQEISDYGYTF
>TRBJ2-7|TRBD2|TRBV12-3/TRBV12-4|few
TGTGCCAGCAGCTTCCCTGGGACTAGCGGGGTCTCCTACGAGCAGTACTTC
CASSFPGTSGVSYEQYF
>TRBJ1-2|NA|TRBV4-3|many
TGCGCCAGCAGCCAAGATGGCAGGGTTAATCATGGCTACACCTTC
CASSQDGRVNHGYTF
>TRBJ1-5|NA|TRBV15|few
TGTGCCACCAGCAGAGATCCGGGCGGGGATCAGCCCCAGCATTTT
CATSRDPGGDQPQHF
>TRBJ2-1|NA|TRBV6-1|NA
TGTGCCAGCAGCCCCCTACAGGCAGCCTACAATGAGCAGTTCTTC
CASSPLQAAYNEQFF
>TRBJ2-3|NA|TRBV28|NA
TGTGCCAGCAGTTTAGTGCGCACCGCACCTTTCTCCACAGATACGCAGTATTTT
CASSLVRTAPFSTDTQYF
>TRBJ2-1|NA|TRBV4-1|NA
TGCGCCAGCAGCCAATACCCGCGGGACCGTATTAATGAGCAGTTCTTC
CASSQYPRDRINEQFF
>TRBJ1-1|TRBD1|TRBV6-2/TRBV6-3|NA
TGTGCCAGCAGTTCCTACAGGGGGAACACTGAAGCTTTCTTT
CASSSYRGNTEAFF
>TRBJ1-2|TRBD1|TRBV4-2|many
TGTGCCAGCAGCCAGCGGGGACAGGGGATCTATGGCTACACCTTC
CASSQRGQGIYGYTF
>TRBJ2-1|NA|TRBV7-2|NA
TGTGCCAGCAGCCCGCGGGACAGCTTCTACAATGAGCAGTTCTTC
CASSPRDSFYNEQFF
>TRBJ1-6|NA|TRBV21-1|few
TGTGCCAGCAGCAATTTTCCGACAGAACTATTTGCGTCGTGCTATAATTCACCCCTCCACTTT
CASSNFPTELFASCYNSPLHF
>TRBJ1-5|NA|TRBV12-3/TRBV12-4|few
TGTGCCAGTTCAAAGGGGGGGACTTATCAGCCCCAGCATTTT
CASSKGGTYQPQHF
>TRBJ2-7|NA|TRBV19|few
TGTGCCAGTAGTATTGAGGAGGGGCACTCCTACGAGCAGTACTTC
CASSIEEGHSYEQYF
>TRBJ1-5|NA|TRBV5-8|NA
TGTGCCAGCAGCTTAGACAGGTTAGGATTTCAGCCCCAGCATTTT
CASSLDRLGFQPQHF
>TRBJ2-1|NA|TRBV6-2/TRBV6-3|NA
TGTGCCAGCAGTTACTTTGGCCCGTTGAATGAGCAGTTCTTC
CASSYFGPLNEQFF
>TRBJ2-4|NA|TRBV4-2|NA
TGTGCCAGCAGCTCGGGACGAGCCAAAAACATTCAGTACTTC
CASSSGRAKNIQYF
>TRBJ2-3|NA|TRBV6-1|NA
TGTGCCAGCAGTCCCACGGGACTGATCACAGATACGCAGTATTTT
CASSPTGLITDTQYF
>TRBJ2-3|TRBD1|TRBV2|few
TGTGCCAGCAGTGGGACAGGGATGTCGGATACGCAGTATTTT
CASSGTGMSDTQYF
>TRBJ1-5|TRBD1|TRBV12-3/TRBV12-4|many
TGTGCCAGCAGCCCCGTCCCGGGACAGGGGGGGCCCCAGCATTTT
CASSPVPGQGGPQHF
>TRBJ1-4|NA|TRBV5-1|NA
TGCGCCAGCAGCGTGGCAGACCTTGCAACTAATGAAAAACTGTTTTTT
CASSVADLATNEKLFF
>TRBJ2-7|TRBD1|TRBV24-1|NA
TGTGCCACCAGTGAGCCGGGACAGAGCTACGAGCAGTACTTC
CATSEPGQSYEQYF
>TRBJ2-2|NA|TRBV27|few
TGTGCCAGTCGACAGCTGGACACCGGGGAGCTGTTTTTT
CASRQLDTGELFF
>TRBJ1-5|NA|TRBV5-6|few
TGTGCCAGCAGCTTGGACAGGCGTCAGCCCCAGCATTTT
CASSLDRRQPQHF
>TRBJ1-3|NA|TRBV7-9|NA
TGTGCCAGCAGCTTAGCGGCGGGTGGTGGAAACACCATATATTTT
CASSLAAGGGNTIYF
>TRBJ2-1|NA|TRBV11-1|NA
TGTGCCAGCAGCCCGCGGGACTTCCGTTCCTACAATGAGCAGTTCTTC
CASSPRDFRSYNEQFF
>TRBJ2-1|TRBD1|TRBV28|NA
TGTGCCAGCAGGCGGGACAGGGACAATGAGCAGTTCTTC
CASRRDRDNEQFF
>TRBJ1-4|NA|TRBV12-3/TRBV12-4|many
TGTGCCAGCAGAATCGGGCCAGGATGGAATGAAAAACTGTTTTTT
CASRIGPGWNEKLFF
>TRBJ1-5|TRBD1|TRBV6-4|few
TGTGCCAGCAGTGGAGGGACAGACAATCAGCCCCAGCATTTT
CASSGGTDNQPQHF
>TRBJ1-4|TRBD1|TRBV7-2|few
TGTGCCAGCAGCAGGGACAGGGGGAATGAAAAACTGTTTTTT
CASSRDRGNEKLFF
>TRBJ2-1|TRBD2|TRBV7-6|NA
TGTGCCAGCAGCTTTGCTAGCGGGAGCTCGAACAATGAGCAGTTCTTC
CASSFASGSSNNEQFF
>TRBJ2-5|NA|TRBV5-4|few
TGTGCCAGCAGCCCCCAGCGGGGCCTAGGGGGGGTGAAGACCCAGTACTTC
CASSPQRGLGGVKTQYF
>TRBJ2-1|TRBD2|TRBV5-1|NA
TGCGCCAGCAGAGACGGGACTAGCGGGAGAAGTGAGCAGTTCTTC
CASRDGTSGRSEQFF
>TRBJ2-1|NA|TRBV29-1|few
TGCAGCGTTGAACTTTTCTCTAGCCTGACCTACAATGAGCAGTTCTTC
CSVELFSSLTYNEQFF
>TRBJ1-4|NA|TRBV5-1|NA
TGCGCCAGCAGCCGGGTCGCAACTAATGAAAAACTGTTTTTT
CASSRVATNEKLFF
>TRBJ1-1|NA|TRBV28|NA
TGTGCCAGCAGTTTATCCCAGGGTATCACTGAAGCTTTCTTT
CASSLSQGITEAFF
>TRBJ2-7|TRBD1|TRBV28|NA
TGTGCCAGCAGTTTCACCATTGGACAGGACACCTACGAGCAGTACTTC
CASSFTIGQDTYEQYF
>TRBJ2-1|NA|TRBV12-3/TRBV12-4|few
TGTGCCAGCAGGAAAGGGGGCTCCTACAATGAGCAGTTCTTC
CASRKGGSYNEQFF
>TRBJ2-5|NA|TRBV7-9|few
TGTGCCAGCAGCTTATTGGGCACAGTCCAAGAGACCCAGTACTTC
CASSLLGTVQETQYF
>TRBJ1-2|NA|TRBV29-1|NA
TGCAGCGTGGACGATATGGACGGATCTAACTATGGCTACACCTTC
CSVDDMDGSNYGYTF
>TRBJ2-1|TRBD1|TRBV12-3/TRBV12-4|NA
TGTGCCAGCAGTTTGTTGGGACAGGGAAACAATGAGCAGTTCTTC
CASSLLGQGNNEQFF
>TRBJ1-2|TRBD1|TRBV13|few
TGTGCCAGCAGCTTGGGACAGGGGCCCTATGGCTACACCTTC
CASSLGQGPYGYTF
>TRBJ1-1|NA|TRBV7-2|NA
TGTGCCAGCAGCTTAGCGCCTACCGCATCTAGGAGGGCGGGAACTGAAGCTTTCTTT
CASSLAPTASRRAGTEAFF
>TRBJ2-6|TRBD1|TRBV20-1|NA
TGCAGTGCCACGACAGGGAGCGGGGCCAACGTCCTGACTTTC
CSATTGSGANVLTF
>TRBJ2-3|NA|TRBV24-1|NA
TGTGCCACCAGTGATTTGGACAGCACAGATACGCAGTATTTT
CATSDLDSTDTQYF
>TRBJ1-2|NA|TRBV7-8|NA
TGTGCCAGCAGCTTAGGGGGTCCCCACTATGGCTACACCTTC
CASSLGGPHYGYTF
>TRBJ1-1|NA|TRBV10-3|NA
TGTGCCATCAGGCTTTCGGGGGTGAACACTGAAGCTTTCTTT
CAIRLSGVNTEAFF